A selection of T cell receptor beta chains follows, all from one sample in a study of blood T cell repertoires in COVID-19. The assay was immunoSEQ multiplex PCR, and TCRdb's table has in-frame clones only and misses some. The sample records approximately 170,000 clones, roughly 84% being singletons. Sequenced: peripheral blood. These receptors originate from a man aged 55 to 70 who had recovered from COVID-19. Each CDR3 is given with its conserved first and last residue. Each record gives: J gene, V gene, D gene, clone size, CDR3 DNA, CDR3 protein. A D gene is named only where the DNA matches it firmly. Rows may omit the clone size; those that give it use once, few, many or a size class.

TRBJ2-2	TRBV21-1	NA	NA	TGTGCCAGACCACTCGTGGGACTAGCGGGGTTGGGGGAGCTGTTTTTT	CARPLVGLAGLGELFF
TRBJ1-6	TRBV3-1/TRBV3-2	TRBD1	few	TGTGCCAGCAACCCGGGACAGGGTAATTCACCCCTCCACTTT	CASNPGQGNSPLHF
TRBJ1-2	TRBV19	TRBD1	NA	TGTGCCAGTTCCCGGACAGGGTCCTATGGCTACACCTTC	CASSRTGSYGYTF
TRBJ2-6	TRBV3-1/TRBV3-2	TRBD2	NA	TGTGCCAGCAGCCGCGGACACCGGGGGGCTGGGGCCAACGTCCTGACTTTC	CASSRGHRGAGANVLTF
TRBJ1-2	TRBV9	NA	NA	TGTGCCAGCAGCGTAGGGGCAAGCTATGGCTACACCTTC	CASSVGASYGYTF
TRBJ2-5	TRBV27	TRBD2	NA	TGTGCCAGCAGTTTTGGAGCGGGGGGCCAAGAGACCCAGTACTTC	CASSFGAGGQETQYF
TRBJ1-6	TRBV2	TRBD1	once	TGTGCCAGCAGTAACAAGGGACAGCCCTATTCACCCCTCCACTTT	CASSNKGQPYSPLHF
TRBJ1-1	TRBV10-3	NA	NA	TGTGCCATCAGTGAGTCGAGTGGGGTCAGGGATAACACTGAAGCTTTCTTT	CAISESSGVRDNTEAFF
TRBJ2-7	TRBV12-3/TRBV12-4	NA	NA	TGTGCCAGCAGGTGGACAGATTCCTACGAGCAGTACTTC	CASRWTDSYEQYF
TRBJ1-1	TRBV6-5	NA	NA	TGTGCCAGCATCCCATCGGGGGATACTGAAGCTTTCTTT	CASIPSGDTEAFF
TRBJ1-1	TRBV4-3	TRBD1	NA	TGCGCCAGCAGCCGCGCTTACTCGTCCGGGACAGGGGCTGAAGCTTTCTTT	CASSRAYSSGTGAEAFF
TRBJ1-6	TRBV5-4	NA	NA	TGTGCCAGCAGCTCAACATTCGCCGGGTCACCCCTCCACTTT	CASSSTFAGSPLHF
TRBJ2-6	TRBV21-1	NA	NA	TGTGCCAGCAGCAAATACACCGCCAGCTCTGGGGCCAACGTCCTGACTTTC	CASSKYTASSGANVLTF
TRBJ1-5	TRBV6-1	TRBD1	NA	TGTGCCAGCAGTGTTCCCCCGGCGGGACAGGGCCTTAGCAATCAGCCCCAGCATTTT	CASSVPPAGQGLSNQPQHF
TRBJ1-1	TRBV4-1	NA	NA	TGCGCCAGCAGCCAAGAAACCAGACAGAACACTGAAGCTTTCTTT	CASSQETRQNTEAFF
TRBJ1-3	TRBV29-1	NA	NA	TGCAGCGTTGATGGGCTCGGAAACACCATATATTTT	CSVDGLGNTIYF
TRBJ2-7	TRBV19	TRBD1	NA	TGTGCCAAGGGGAGGGGACAGGGGGCCCTCCGAAGAGGCTACGAGCAGTACTTC	CAKGRGQGALRRGYEQYF
TRBJ2-5	TRBV14	NA	NA	TGTGCCAGCAGCCAAGTTCAGGGGTTAGGAGAGACCCAGTACTTC	CASSQVQGLGETQYF
TRBJ2-6	TRBV29-1	NA	NA	TGCAGCGTGGGGGCTGATACAGCTAACTCTGGGGCCAACGTCCTGACTTTC	CSVGADTANSGANVLTF
TRBJ2-5	TRBV19	NA	once	TGTGCCAGTAGTAGATTTGGGGCAGGGGTGCAAGAGACCCAGTACTTC	CASSRFGAGVQETQYF
TRBJ2-1	TRBV15	NA	once	TGTGCCACCAGCAGAGATCCTGGGGGCCTAGAGTTCTTC	CATSRDPGGLEFF
TRBJ2-1	TRBV9	TRBD1	NA	TGTGCCAGCAGCGTACGACAGGGGGCCGGCAATGAGCAGTTCTTC	CASSVRQGAGNEQFF
TRBJ1-2	TRBV19	NA	many	TGTGCCAGTAGTCCAACGACAGTCTATGGCTACACCTTC	CASSPTTVYGYTF
TRBJ2-1	TRBV4-1	TRBD2	few	TGCGCCAGCAGCCACTCTGGTCTGAGGACTAGCAGGAGCAATGAGCAGTTCTTC	CASSHSGLRTSRSNEQFF
TRBJ2-1	TRBV19	TRBD2	few	TGTGCCAGCTATAGCGGGGGCTCCTACAATGAGCAGTTCTTC	CASYSGGSYNEQFF
TRBJ2-3	TRBV29-1	NA	NA	TGCAGCGTTAAGTGGGGGCATCCTTTGAGCACAGATACGCAGTATTTT	CSVKWGHPLSTDTQYF
TRBJ1-3	TRBV19	NA	NA	TGTGCCAGTAGCGGAACAGGCGACTCTGGAAACACCATATATTTT	CASSGTGDSGNTIYF
TRBJ1-1	TRBV6-5	NA	NA	TGTGCCAGCAGTTACTTTGGGCAGAACACTGAAGCTTTCTTT	CASSYFGQNTEAFF
TRBJ1-2	TRBV4-1	TRBD1	NA	TGCGCCAGCAGCCAGAGACAGGGCCATTATGGCTACACCTTC	CASSQRQGHYGYTF
TRBJ1-4	TRBV5-4	TRBD1	NA	TGTGCCAGCAGCTTGAACTCCGGGACAGGGAGGGAAAAACTGTTTTTT	CASSLNSGTGREKLFF
TRBJ1-6	TRBV7-3	NA	NA	TGTGCCAGCAGCTTAAGGGGACATGGGAATTCACCCCTCCACTTT	CASSLRGHGNSPLHF
TRBJ1-1	TRBV10-3	NA	NA	TGTGCCATCAGGGGAGTCAGATCCTACTCTCTTATGAACACTGAAGCTTTCTTT	CAIRGVRSYSLMNTEAFF
TRBJ2-1	TRBV2	NA	NA	TGTGCCAGCAGGCCGGGACTGTCTCACAATGAGCAGTTCTTC	CASRPGLSHNEQFF
TRBJ2-1	TRBV5-1	TRBD2	NA	TGCGCCAGCAGCTTGCTCGGACTAGAAAAGTACAATGAGCAGTTCTTC	CASSLLGLEKYNEQFF
TRBJ1-2	TRBV28	TRBD1	NA	TGTGCCAGCAGTTCCCAGGGGGCAGGTTATGGCTACACCTTC	CASSSQGAGYGYTF
TRBJ2-7	TRBV20-1	NA	NA	TGCAGTGCAACGGGGGCCTACGAGCAGTACTTC	CSATGAYEQYF
TRBJ1-1	TRBV7-9	TRBD1	NA	TGTGCCAGCAGCCGGATACAGGGACAGTTGAACACTGAAGCTTTCTTT	CASSRIQGQLNTEAFF
TRBJ1-1	TRBV29-1	TRBD1	NA	TGCAGCGTTGAAGAGTACGGCAGGGGGTACACTGAAGCTTTCTTT	CSVEEYGRGYTEAFF
TRBJ2-5	TRBV5-4	TRBD1	NA	TGTGCCAGCAGCTCCGAACCCGACAGGGCAGAGACCCAGTACTTC	CASSSEPDRAETQYF
TRBJ2-1	TRBV10-2	TRBD2	NA	TGCGCCAGCATCCAGGGACTAGCGGGGGTCTATTCCAATGAGCAGTTCTTC	CASIQGLAGVYSNEQFF
TRBJ2-5	TRBV18	NA	once	TGTGCCACCATAGGGGCCAGCGCGGAGACCCAGTACTTC	CATIGASAETQYF
TRBJ1-3	TRBV19	NA	NA	TGTGCCAGTAGTGCCGGGACACCCAGCTCTGGAAACACCATATATTTT	CASSAGTPSSGNTIYF
TRBJ1-6	TRBV27	NA	once	TGTGCCAGCAGTTTAGTGGCCGGTGCGGGATCCTATAATTCACCCCTCCACTTT	CASSLVAGAGSYNSPLHF
TRBJ1-2	TRBV9	TRBD1	once	TGTGCCAGCAGCGTCACCCGGGACAGGGGAAACTATGGCTACACCTTC	CASSVTRDRGNYGYTF
TRBJ2-4	TRBV3-1/TRBV3-2	NA	NA	TGTGCCAGCAGCACCTCCCCTGGGCCAGGAAACATTCAGTACTTC	CASSTSPGPGNIQYF
TRBJ1-1	TRBV7-2	NA	NA	TGTGCCAGCAGCTGGCAGGGAAACTCTGAAGCTTTCTTT	CASSWQGNSEAFF
TRBJ1-1	TRBV12-3/TRBV12-4	NA	NA	TGTGCCAGCGGTTCTATCGGGACAGAAGCTTTCTTT	CASGSIGTEAFF
TRBJ2-1	TRBV19	TRBD2	NA	TGTGCCAGTAGTGTTACTAGCGGGGACTACAATGAGCAGTTCTTC	CASSVTSGDYNEQFF
TRBJ1-5	TRBV6-5	NA	few	TGTGCCAGCAGGCTCTTCATAGAGGGAAGTCAGCCCCAGCATTTT	CASRLFIEGSQPQHF
TRBJ2-1	TRBV6-5	NA	NA	TGTGCCAGCAGTTACTCGAAACAGGAGCTTTACAATGAGCAGTTCTTC	CASSYSKQELYNEQFF
TRBJ2-7	TRBV23-1	TRBD1	NA	TGCGCCAGCAGTAAGGGGATCACGGGACAGGGAATCCACGAGCAGTACTTC	CASSKGITGQGIHEQYF
TRBJ1-1	TRBV6-5	TRBD1	NA	TGTGCCAGCACTAACAGGGGGCGCGGGAACACTGAAGCTTTCTTT	CASTNRGRGNTEAFF
TRBJ1-1	TRBV5-1	NA	NA	TGCGCCAGCAGCTTGGGGGCCCCCAACCAAAACACTGAAGCTTTCTTT	CASSLGAPNQNTEAFF